The 21 T cell receptor beta chains below were found in one sample sequenced in a study of OX40 agonist ivuxolimab in advanced cancers. The receptor library was made with the immunoSEQ multiplex PCR assay. Not all clones reach the TCRdb copy of this immuneACCESS table, which keeps in-frame sequences only. Checked studies attribute under half of the gap to unresolved V genes and leave the rest unexplained. Here the sample has about 84,000 clones; more than 70% occur a single time. About 0.2% of the sample comes from the top ten. Here the sequenced sample was CD4+ or CD8+ T cells sorted from blood, taken in a trial of the OX40 agonist ivuxolimab. These TCRs come from an adult with an advanced solid tumor such as melanoma, head and neck, liver or kidney cancer.

V gene TRBV5-1 combines with J gene TRBJ1-1; D gene unclear. CDR1 and CDR2 (germline): SGHRS, YFSETQ. Trimming cost V 0 bases and J 4 bases, with 13 bases left between them. The CDR3 contains 15 residues. The chain's CDR3 is CASSLAGRVGTEAFF. The DNA for the CDR3 is TGCGCCAGCAGCTTGGCCGGAAGGGTAGGCACTGAAGCTTTCTTT.

The chain couples TRBV28 to TRBJ2-5; unclear D gene. Germline V gene data show CDR1 as MDHEN and CDR2 as SYDVKM. The CDR3 totals 14 residues. V was pared by 5 bases and J by 5 bases, with 15 bases between. CDR3 coding DNA: TGTGCCAGCAGTCCCTACGGCCGCCGGGAGACCCAGTACTTC. Protein sequence: CASSPYGRRETQYF.

As concerns this clone: Other DNA sequences in the sample encode the same CDR3. This chain connects TRBV7-9 to TRBJ1-2, with 7 bases identical to TRBD1. The germline CDR1 and CDR2 sequences are SEHNR and FQNEAQ (reference sequence). CDR3 size: 14 residues. V trimming: 1 base; J trimming: 4 bases; junction bases outside the gene matches: 3. The CDR3 loop is CASSLGQGTYGYTF. The CDR3 DNA sequence: TGTGCCAGCAGCTTAGGACAGGGAACCTATGGCTACACCTTC.

The J gene is TRBJ1-1, the V gene TRBV18, with no clear D. The V gene lost 2 bases and the J gene lost 1 base, with 11 bases spanning the gap. The CDR3 has 15 amino acids. Germline CDR1 KGHSH, CDR2 LQKENI. The CDR3, as DNA: TGTGCCAGCTCACCAACGATCGGCTCGAACACTGAAGCTTTCTTT. Encoded protein: CASSPTIGSNTEAFF.

The chain employs TRBV7-9 and TRBJ2-3; 14 positions match TRBD2. The trim removed 4 bases at V and 2 bases at J, leaving 8 bases unmatched. The CDR3 sequence is 18 residues long. Germline lookup yields CDR1 SEHNR and CDR2 FQNEAQ (reference sequence). For the CDR3, the DNA is TGTGCCAGCAGCTCCGACGGGACTAGCGGGAGTTTCACAGATACGCAGTATTTT. Encoded protein: CASSSDGTSGSFTDTQYF.

The V call is TRBV18, the J call TRBJ1-2, with TRBD1 matching 7 bases. The CDR3 has 14 residues. V trimming: 8 bases; J trimming: 6 bases; junction bases outside the gene matches: 12. CDR1 is KGHSH and CDR2 is LQKENI in the germline V gene. DNA of the CDR3: TGTGCCAGCACCCTCGACAGGGAGAGCCATGGCTACACCTTC. It specifies CASTLDRESHGYTF.

The V and J genes are TRBV6-5 and TRBJ2-7; D possibly uses TRBD1 or TRBD2 (5 bases each). In germline, CDR1 is MNHEY, CDR2 SVGAGI. The ends were cut back, 8 bases at V and 7 bases at J, with 15 bases in the middle. The CDR3 sequence is 12 residues long. As DNA, the CDR3 is TGTGCCAGCTCAGGGTCGGGGTTTGAGCAGTACTTC. The encoded protein is CASSGSGFEQYF.

The chain joins TRBV7-2 to TRBJ2-1, with D possibly matching TRBD1 (6 bases). The CDR3 consists of 12 residues. CDR1 is SGHTA and CDR2 is FQGNSA in the germline V gene. Deletions cut 5 bases from V and 8 bases from J, with 10 bases between. The DNA of the CDR3 is TGTGCCAGCAGCACTTACAGGGATGAGCAGTTCTTC. The encoded protein is CASSTYRDEQFF.

The chain recombines TRBV6-5 with TRBJ1-2; 8 bases align to TRBD1. J lost 2 bases, V lost 6 bases, and 5 bases had no gene match. Germline CDR1 MNHEY, CDR2 SVGAGI. The CDR3 runs to 14 residues. The CDR3 DNA reads as TGTGCCAGCAGGGGGACAGGAACAAACTATGGCTACACCTTC. Translation: CASRGTGTNYGYTF.

Regarding this clone: Mismatch with germline at one junction end may stem from a read error. V gene TRBV7-8 combines with J gene TRBJ2-7; 15 bases match TRBD2. The CDR3 has 13 residues. The germline CDR1 and CDR2 sequences are SGHVS and FQNEAQ. CDR3 protein: CASSSGLAGGGGF. The CDR3 DNA follows: TGTGCCAGCAGCTCTGGACTAGCGGGGGGGGGCGGCTTC.

The chain carries TRBV19 and TRBJ2-1, with 9 bases lining up with TRBD1. The CDR3 totals 14 residues. The germline gives CDR1 LNHDA, CDR2 SQIVND (reference sequence). Unmatched junction bases numbered 4, after V lost 4 bases and J lost 6 bases. This chain's CDR3 is CASSTYRGRNEQFF. The CDR3 DNA is TGTGCCAGTAGTACGTACAGGGGGCGCAATGAGCAGTTCTTC. Based on the CDR3 plus reference TRBV19 and TRBJ2-1, the full variable domain is DGGITQSPKYLFRKEGQNVTLSCEQNLNHDAMYWYRQDPGQGLRLIYYSQIVNDFQKGDIAEGYSVSREKKESFPLTVTSAQKNPTAFYLCASSTYRGRNEQFFGPGTRLTVL.

The chain links TRBV7-8 to TRBJ2-2; TRBD1 agrees at 7 bases. The junction had 6 bases not matched to a gene; V was cut back by 5 bases and J by 0 bases. Germline lookup yields CDR1 SGHVS and CDR2 FQNEAQ. The CDR3 is 16 residues long. This CDR3 reads CASSPTGTANTGELFF. The CDR3 bases are TGTGCCAGCAGCCCGACCGGGACAGCGAACACCGGGGAGCTGTTTTTT.

This clone was recorded only once. The V and J genes are TRBV18 and TRBJ2-3; D is undetermined. The V gene's germline CDR1 is KGHSH and CDR2 LQKENI. V was pared by 1 base and J by 4 bases, with 21 bases between. The CDR3 runs to 18 residues. Here the CDR3 DNA reads TGTGCCAGCTCACCACTCCCCAGAGTGGGCAGACCCTCAGATACGCAGTATTTT. This encodes CASSPLPRVGRPSDTQYF. Full variable domain (outside the CDR3, taken from reference TRBV18 and TRBJ2-3): NAGVMQNPRHLVRRRGQEARLRCSPMKGHSHVYWYRQLPEEGLKFMVYLQKENIIDESGMPKERFSAEFPKEGPSILRIQQVVRGDSAAYFCASSPLPRVGRPSDTQYFGPGTRLTVL.

As concerns this clone: The junction and the germline gene differ at one end; a read error may be behind it. This chain joins TRBV2 and TRBJ2-3; TRBD2 agrees at 10 bases. The CDR3 is made up of 15 amino acids. Per germline, CDR1 SNHLY and CDR2 FYNNEI. The CDR3 protein is CASTQAGGGTDTQYF. CDR3 sequence (DNA): TGTGCCAGCACCCAAGCGGGGGGGGGCACGGATACGCAGTATTTT.

The CDR3 nucleotides read TGTGCCAGCAGCCTTCTGAGGCTAGCGGGAGAGGAGACCCAGTACTTC. The encoded protein is CASSLLRLAGEETQYF. The chain uses TRBV14 and TRBJ2-5, with 10 bases fitting TRBD2. J lost 5 bases, V lost 4 bases, and 10 bases had no gene match. The CDR3 has 16 residues. Germline V gene data show CDR1 as SGHDN and CDR2 as FVKESK.

The chain has TRBV4-1 and TRBJ2-2; D might be TRBD1 (5 bases). V dropped 3 bases and J dropped 1 base, with 9 bases sitting between them. The CDR3 length is 15 residues. Germline-derived CDR1 and CDR2 are MGHRA and YSYEKL. DNA for the CDR3: TGCGCCAGCAGCCACAGGGCTATGAACACCGGGGAGCTGTTTTTT. Encoded protein: CASSHRAMNTGELFF.

V gene TRBV7-3 combines with J gene TRBJ2-7, with 11 bases lining up with TRBD2. V dropped 3 bases and J dropped 7; count of bases not matched to a gene: 2. The CDR3 loop spans 13 amino acids. The germline gives CDR1 SGHTA, CDR2 FQGTGA. In nucleotides, the CDR3 is TGTGCCAGCAGCTTTGGACTAGCGGGTGAGCAGTACTTC. This translates into CASSFGLAGEQYF. The variable domain in full, with the rest retrieved from reference TRBV7-3 and TRBJ2-7, is GAGVSQTPSNKVTEKGKYVELRCDPISGHTALYWYRQSLGQGPEFLIYFQGTGAADDSGLPNDRFFAVRPEGSVSTLKIQRTERGDSAVYLCASSFGLAGEQYFGPGTRLTVT.

The chain is built from TRBV5-1 and TRBJ1-5, with D possibly TRBD1 on 6 matching bases. Trimming removed 0 bases at V and 6 bases at J, with 13 bases between. Looked up from germline, CDR1 is SGHRS and CDR2 is YFSETQ. The CDR3 consists of 15 residues. The CDR3 here is CASSLEGGRSQPQHF. The CDR3 DNA reads TGCGCCAGCAGCTTGGAGGGGGGTCGCAGTCAGCCCCAGCATTTT.

This clone was recorded only once. This sequence joins TRBV30 and TRBJ1-4; D remains ambiguous. Trimming cost V 0 bases and J 10 bases, with 9 bases left between them. The CDR3 is 12 amino acids. The V gene's germline CDR1 is GTSNPN and CDR2 SVGIG (reference sequence). CDR3 sequence: CAWSVPSGKLFF. CDR3 DNA: TGTGCCTGGAGTGTCCCTAGCGGAAAACTGTTTTTT.

CDR3 loop: CASGTGENYEQYF. The CDR3 DNA reads as TGTGCCAGCGGGACAGGGGAGAACTACGAGCAGTACTTC. The chain is built from TRBV9 and TRBJ2-7; 10 bases are a match to TRBD1. Losses at the gene ends were 7 bases for V and 3 bases for J; bases not matched to a gene: 4. Germline CDR1 and CDR2: SGDLS and YYNGEE. This CDR3 has 13 residues.

V gene TRBV19 combines with J gene TRBJ1-4, with 10 bases matching TRBD1. Germline CDR1 LNHDA, CDR2 SQIVND (reference sequence). The CDR3 covers 14 residues. The trim removed 4 bases at V and 8 bases at J, leaving 4 bases unmatched. Written as DNA, the CDR3 is TGTGCCAGTAGTACGGACAGGGGGAGAGAAAAACTGTTTTTT. This codes for CASSTDRGREKLFF.